What follows is one TCR beta chain and its context. Antigen unknown. These data are taken from a study of T cells in Graves' hyperthyroidism and ophthalmopathy. Whole-study results and caveats: Model predictions of ophthalmopathy came a median approximately 6.5 months before onset. Peripheral blood also featured most of the thyroid clonotypes expanded above 0.001.

TCR beta CDR3 regions were amplified from RNA transcripts. The HTBI set primed first-round TCR CDR3 RT-PCR. TCRdb re-called the multiplex PCR reads through MiXCR, storing one row per CDR3 protein. Of roughly 500,000 distinct CDR3 sequences listed, 46% are singletons. The material sequenced was peripheral blood or thyroid tissue (not recorded which). The clonotype originates from an adult woman with Graves' disease, either hyperthyroidism or ophthalmopathy (not recorded which).

CDR3 in amino acids: CSVEDPGYTF. The CDR3 nucleotides are TGCAGCGTTGAAGATCCAGGTTACACCTTC. This chain uses TRBV29-1 with TRBJ1-2; D not certain. The CDR3 covers 10 residues. Trimming removed 0 bases from V and 11 bases from J, with 7 bases in between. Germline V gene lookup returns CDR1 SQVTM and CDR2 ANQGSEA.